The 2 T cell receptor beta chains in this list originate from one sample, sequenced in a study of blood T cell repertoires in COVID-19. Assay: immunoSEQ multiplex PCR; the TCRdb copy retains only in-frame clones and omits some. The sample lists tens of thousands of clones; around 86% were seen once. The sequencing sample was made of peripheral blood. The receptors derive from a human donor with active COVID-19. The donor label of this sample is uncertain.

Concerning this clone itself: An end of the junction does not agree with germline; a read error may underlie this. The chain links TRBV7-7 to TRBJ2-5, with 14 bases identical to TRBD2. Germline lookup yields CDR1 SSHAT and CDR2 FNYEAQ (reference sequence). The CDR3 runs to 16 residues. CDR3 loop: CASSSGTSGSRETQYF. The CDR3 DNA follows: TGTGCTAGCAGCTCCGGGACTAGCGGGAGTAGGGAGACCCAGTACTTC. The whole variable domain, filled in from reference TRBV7-7 and TRBJ2-5, reads GAGVSQSPRYKVTKRGQDVTLRCDPISSHATLYWYQQALGQGPEFLTYFNYEAQPDKSGLPSDRFSAERPEGSISTLTIQRTEQRDSAMYRCASSSGTSGSRETQYFGPGTRLLVL.

The chain recombines TRBV10-3 with TRBJ2-1; D ambiguous. The CDR3 sequence is 15 residues long. The V and J ends lost 0 bases and 9 bases respectively, with 15 bases between them. Germline values: CDR1 ENHRY, CDR2 SYGVKD. The chain's CDR3 is CAISESASVAVEQFF. In DNA form, the CDR3 reads TGTGCCATCAGTGAGTCTGCTAGTGTCGCGGTTGAGCAGTTCTTC.